This entry lists 10 T cell receptor beta chains sequenced from one sample in a study of control samples from healthy donors and cancer patients. The protocol was immunoSEQ multiplex PCR, while the TCRdb copy is restricted to in-frame clones and leaves out a portion. The sample lists roughly 120,000 clones, around 88% occurring once. The specimen sequenced was blood. The source of these receptors is a man aged 35-49 years in good health.

This sequence joins TRBV7-2 and TRBJ1-5; 12 bases are shared with TRBD1. This CDR3 region has 18 residues. Per the germline V gene, CDR1 is SGHTA and CDR2 is FQGNSA. Losses at the gene ends were 0 bases for V and 2 bases for J; bases not matched to a gene: 5. The CDR3: CASSLAGTGGAGNQPQHF. The CDR3 DNA sequence: TGTGCCAGCAGCTTAGCGGGGACAGGGGGCGCGGGCAATCAGCCCCAGCATTTT.

The V gene is TRBV30, the J gene TRBJ1-3; no reliable D call. The V end was cut by 5 bases, the J end by 4 bases, with 9 bases between. Germline-derived CDR1 and CDR2 are GTSNPN and SVGIG (reference sequence). The CDR3 covers 12 residues. CDR3 sequence: CAWPRPGNTIYF. CDR3 coding DNA: TGTGCCTGGCCGAGACCGGGAAACACCATATATTTT.

This rearrangement joins TRBV12-3 or TRBV12-4 to TRBJ2-4; D is uncertain. With 5 bases removed from V and 8 bases from J, the gap between germline ends came to 13 bases. This CDR3 spans 13 amino acids. CDR3 loop: CASSPSGQDIQYF. CDR3 sequence (DNA): TGTGCCAGCAGTCCGTCGGGCCAGGACATTCAGTACTTC.

J is TRBJ1-5 and V is TRBV7-8; perhaps TRBD1 as D (6 bases). Germline V CDR1 and CDR2: SGHVS, FQNEAQ. The CDR3 covers 16 residues. V was clipped by 4 bases and J by 6 bases, with 19 bases between them. Written as DNA, the CDR3 is TGTGCCAGCAGCTCCTACAGGGTGGGTACGGTTCAGCCCCAGCATTTT. Translated, it gives CASSSYRVGTVQPQHF.

The chain recombines TRBV2 with TRBJ1-3, with TRBD1 matching 8 bases. CDR1 and CDR2 (germline): SNHLY, FYNNEI. This CDR3 contains 19 residues. V dropped 6 bases and J dropped 0; count of bases not matched to a gene: 16. The DNA for the CDR3 is TGTGCCAGCAGACCCTTCAACAGGGGGAACTTGAACTCTGGAAACACCATATATTTT. It is translated as CASRPFNRGNLNSGNTIYF.

The rearrangement joins TRBV25-1 to TRBJ1-1; TRBD1 aligns across 7 bases. Trimming at V came to 4 bases and at J to 1 base, leaving 6 bases not matched to a gene. The CDR3 totals 15 residues. CDR1 MGHDK and CDR2 SYGVNS come from the germline V gene. The CDR3 DNA follows: TGTGCCAGCAGTGTGACGGGACAGAGGAACACTGAAGCTTTCTTT. It encodes CASSVTGQRNTEAFF.

The gene calls are TRBV28 and TRBJ2-1, with D possibly being TRBD2 (5 bases). V lost 6 bases and J 8 bases, leaving 14 bases between the germline ends. The CDR3 is 13 residues long. The germline CDR1 and CDR2 sequences are MDHEN and SYDVKM. The CDR3 loop reads CASSPGVLDEQFF. The CDR3 DNA is TGTGCCAGCAGCCCCGGGGTGTTAGATGAGCAGTTCTTC. Combining the CDR3 with reference TRBV28 and TRBJ2-1 gives the whole variable domain DVKVTQSSRYLVKRTGEKVFLECVQDMDHENMFWYRQDPGLGLRLIYFSYDVKMKEKGDIPEGYSVSREKKERFSLILESASTNQTSMYLCASSPGVLDEQFFGPGTRLTVL.

The chain employs TRBV28 and TRBJ1-5; D is possibly TRBD1 (5 bases). Trimming stripped 3 bases from V and 2 bases from J, with 11 bases between. Germline V gene data show CDR1 as MDHEN and CDR2 as SYDVKM. This CDR3 comprises 15 residues. CDR3 region: CASSFGGAGNQPQHF. The CDR3 nucleotides read TGTGCCAGCAGTTTTGGAGGGGCGGGCAATCAGCCCCAGCATTTT.

J is TRBJ1-5 and V is TRBV6-5, with TRBD1 as a possible D gene (6 bases). The ends were cut back, 6 bases at V and 7 bases at J, with 13 bases in the middle. Germline V gene lookup returns CDR1 MNHEY and CDR2 SVGAGI. This CDR3 spans 13 amino acids. CDR3 nucleotides: TGTGCCAGCAGCGTCACAGGGAAACAGCCCCAGCATTTT. Residues: CASSVTGKQPQHF.

The chain links TRBV27 to TRBJ1-6; 7 nucleotides align to TRBD1. J gave up 9 bases and V 6 bases, and 5 bases lay outside the gene matches. CDR3 size: 13 residues. Germline CDR1 MNHEY, CDR2 SMNVEV (reference sequence). The CDR3 spells CASRDRFGSPLHF. The CDR3 DNA follows: TGTGCCAGCAGGGACAGGTTCGGTTCACCCCTCCACTTT.